These 12 T cell receptor beta chains were sequenced from one sample in a study of tumor and adjacent non-tumor tissue in lung cancer. The library came from three nested PCR rounds adapted from ARM-PCR protocols. From the multiplex PCR reads, TCRdb called clonotypes with MiXCR, one entry per CDR3 protein. There are 60,000 or so distinct CDR3 sequences in the sample; around two thirds occur only once, and roughly 35% lies in the top ten. This sample's RNA came from whole unsorted tissue. This non-tumor lung sample came from over 3 cm beyond the tumor edge. Sequenced: distant non-tumor lung tissue. The receptors were sampled from a man between 70 and 80 years old with non-small cell lung cancer.

The chain has TRBV5-1 and TRBJ2-7; tentatively, D is TRBD1 or TRBD2 (5 bases each). CDR3 size: 13 residues. Per the germline V gene, CDR1 is SGHRS and CDR2 is YFSETQ. V was trimmed by 0 bases and J by 9 bases, leaving 13 bases between them. The CDR3 is CASSLEGTPAQYF. Written as DNA, the CDR3 is TGCGCCAGCAGCTTGGAAGGGACCCCAGCGCAGTACTTC. Complete variable domain (other parts from reference TRBV5-1 and TRBJ2-7): KAGVTQTPRYLIKTRGQQVTLSCSPISGHRSVSWYQQTPGQGLQFLFEYFSETQRNKGNFPGRFSGRQFSNSRSEMNVSTLELGDSALYLCASSLEGTPAQYFGPGTRLTVT.

In regard to this clonotype: One base away lies a much larger clone, so this may be a sequencing read error. This sequence joins TRBV5-1 and TRBJ2-7, with no clear D. The CDR3 sequence is 12 residues long. Germline assignment: CDR1 SGHRS and CDR2 YFSETQ. The DNA for the CDR3 is TGCGCCAGCAGCCTCCACCTGACTCTCCTACACTTC. Amino acid sequence: CASSLHLTLLHF.

The table lists this clonotype with many counts. The rearrangement links TRBV6-6 to TRBJ2-6; 10 bases map to TRBD1. Germline lookup yields CDR1 MNHNY and CDR2 SVGAGI (reference sequence). The CDR3 runs to 16 residues. V shed 5 bases and J 0 bases; nucleotides not matched to a gene: 1. CDR3 nucleotide sequence: TGTGCCAGCAGTCGACAGGGGGCCTCTGGGGCCAACGTCCTGACTTTC. Its translation: CASSRQGASGANVLTF.

In the case of this clonotype: A clone one base away is much larger, so this may be a read error. The chain has TRBV6-5 and TRBJ2-7; the match to TRBD2 covers 7 bases. From germline, CDR1 is MNHEY and CDR2 SVGAGI. V lost 8 bases and J lost 0; bases outside the gene matches: 10. This CDR3 is built from 15 residues. The CDR3 protein is CASGSAVAGSYEQYF. The CDR3 nucleotides read TGTGCCAGCGGCTCCGCTGTAGCGGGCTCCTACGAGCAGTACTTC.

Regarding this clonotype: A much larger clone lies one base from this, so it may be a read error. This chain joins TRBV10-3 and TRBJ2-1; D possibly corresponds to TRBD1 (5 bases). Germline CDR1 is ENHRY and CDR2 is SYGVKD. The CDR3 loop spans 11 amino acids. The V end was cut by 11 bases, the J end by 6 bases, with 11 bases between. The CDR3 here is CASKGCNEQFF. CDR3 DNA: TGTGCCTCAAAGGGGTGCAATGAGCAGTTCTTC.

The chain recombines TRBV7-9 with TRBJ2-6; D remains ambiguous. The V gene's germline CDR1 is SEHNR and CDR2 FQNEAQ (reference sequence). This CDR3 spans 13 amino acids. The CDR3 bases are TGTGTCGGCAACCCACCTGGGGCCAACGTCCTGACTTTC. It is translated as CVGNPPGANVLTF.

Concerning this clonotype: One end of the junction is discordant with germline, which a read error may explain. J is TRBJ2-5 and V is TRBV30; no definite D call. Germline V gene data show CDR1 as GTSNPN and CDR2 as SVGIG (reference sequence). This CDR3 is 14 amino acids long. The CDR3 spells CAWSVQSGRETLYF. CDR3 coding DNA: TGTGCCTGGAGTGTGCAGAGTGGCCGTGAGACCCTGTACTTC.

Comments on this clonotype: It is likely a read error, because the conserved phenylalanine at the end of the CDR3 is missing. The limits of the CDR3 on the DNA are not certain, so only TCRdb's listed CDR3 is given. The rearrangement joins TRBV5-6 to TRBJ2-7. Looked up from germline, CDR1 is SGHDT and CDR2 is YYEEEE. 12 amino acids form the CDR3, both terminal residues included. The chain's CDR3 is CASSLSSSEQYL.

As concerns this clonotype: Lacking the conserved final phenylalanine or tryptophan, this CDR3 likely reflects a read error. The V and J genes are TRBV4-2 and TRBJ2-1; D is perhaps TRBD1 or TRBD2 (5 bases each). The CDR3 sequence is 14 residues long. V was cut by 8 bases and J by 4 bases, with 15 bases left in between. The germline CDR1 and CDR2 sequences are LGHNA and YNFKEQ. The CDR3: CASGVGDGYNEQFL. The CDR3 region has the DNA TGTGCCAGCGGCGTAGGGGACGGTTACAATGAGCAGTTCCTC.

Concerning this clonotype itself: An end of the junction differs from the germline gene, which may be a read error. This sequence joins TRBV11-3 and TRBJ2-1; possibly TRBD2 for D (6 bases). CDR1 SGHNT and CDR2 YENEEA come from the germline V gene. This CDR3 spans 15 amino acids. The CDR3 loop reads CASSLLAWVNNEQFF. The CDR3 nucleotides read TGTGCTAGCAGCCTTCTAGCGTGGGTTAACAACGAGCAGTTCTTC.

CDR3 nucleotide sequence: TGCAGCGCGGGATGGGGTAATCACGAGCAGTACTTC. Translated, it gives CSAGWGNHEQYF. This rearrangement joins TRBV29-1 to TRBJ2-7, with a weak D call TRBD2 (5 bases). Per germline, CDR1 SQVTM and CDR2 ANQGSEA. V shed 7 bases and J shed 5 bases, with 15 bases lying between them. This CDR3 spans 12 amino acids.

Comments on this clonotype: Sequence at one end of the junction differs from germline and may be a read error. The CDR3 loop is CDIGELGENTIYF. The DNA for the CDR3 is TGTGACATCGGTGAGTTGGGTGAAAACACCATATATTTT. This chain links TRBV10-3 with TRBJ1-3, with D uncertain. Germline V gene lookup returns CDR1 ENHRY and CDR2 SYGVKD. The CDR3 sequence is 13 residues long.